Described below is a single T cell receptor beta chain sequence and its context. Its specificity is not known. There are 14 residues in the CDR3. V shed 5 bases and J shed 5 bases, with 15 bases lying between them. CDR1 and CDR2 (germline): MDHEN, SYDVKM. The data are from a study of T cell responses to AZD1222 COVID-19 vaccine. The assay was immunoSEQ multiplex PCR, and TCRdb's table has in-frame clones only and misses some. The data show approximately 150,000 clones, more than 90% seen once. Study-level results: Spike-specific TCR depth and breadth grew after two AZD1222 doses. The peak T cell response came first, and repertoires were sampled only after it. Close to half of all spike-specific TCRs reportedly target regions of the variants that are unmutated.

The V and J genes are TRBV28 and TRBJ1-1, with D possibly being TRBD1 (6 bases). Sequencing was performed on peripheral blood, taken 28 days after the second AZD1222 dose. This sequence was found in an adult who received the AZD1222 COVID-19 vaccine. The CDR3 coding sequence is TGTGCCAGCAGTCAAAACAGGGCGGATACTGAAGCTTTCTTT. Its translation is CASSQNRADTEAFF.